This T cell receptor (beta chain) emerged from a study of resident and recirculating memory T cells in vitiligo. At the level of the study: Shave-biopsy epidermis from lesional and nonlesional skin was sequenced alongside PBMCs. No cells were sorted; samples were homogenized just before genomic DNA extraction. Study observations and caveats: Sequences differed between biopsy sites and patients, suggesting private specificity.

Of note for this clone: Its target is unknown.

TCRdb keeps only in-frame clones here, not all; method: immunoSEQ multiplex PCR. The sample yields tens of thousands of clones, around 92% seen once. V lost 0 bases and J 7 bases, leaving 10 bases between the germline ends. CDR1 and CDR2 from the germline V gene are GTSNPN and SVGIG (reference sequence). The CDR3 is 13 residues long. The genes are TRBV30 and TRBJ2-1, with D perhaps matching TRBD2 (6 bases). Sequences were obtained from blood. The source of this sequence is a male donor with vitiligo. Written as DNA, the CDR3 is TGTGCCTGGAGTGTAGGAGGGGCGAATGAGCAGTTCTTC. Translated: CAWSVGGANEQFF. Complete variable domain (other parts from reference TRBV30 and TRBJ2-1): SQTIHQWPATLVQPVGSPLSLECTVEGTSNPNLYWYRQAAGRGLQLLFYSVGIGQISSEVPQNLSASRPQDRQFILSSKKLLLSDSGFYLCAWSVGGANEQFFGPGTRLTVL.